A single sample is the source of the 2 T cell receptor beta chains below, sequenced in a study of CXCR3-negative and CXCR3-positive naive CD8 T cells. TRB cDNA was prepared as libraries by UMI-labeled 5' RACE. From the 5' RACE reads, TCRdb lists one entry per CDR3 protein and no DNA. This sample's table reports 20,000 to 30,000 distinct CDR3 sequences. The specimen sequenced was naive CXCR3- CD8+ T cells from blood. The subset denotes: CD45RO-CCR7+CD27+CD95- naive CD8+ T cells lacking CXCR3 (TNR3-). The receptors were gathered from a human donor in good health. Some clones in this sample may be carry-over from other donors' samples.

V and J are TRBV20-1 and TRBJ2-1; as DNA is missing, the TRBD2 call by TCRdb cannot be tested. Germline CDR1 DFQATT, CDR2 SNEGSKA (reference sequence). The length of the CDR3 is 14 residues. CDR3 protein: CSARTSGRVNEQFF.

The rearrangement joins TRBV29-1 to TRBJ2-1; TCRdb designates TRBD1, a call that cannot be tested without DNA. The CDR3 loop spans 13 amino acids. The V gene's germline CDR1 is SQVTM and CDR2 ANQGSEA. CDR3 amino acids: CSVEEGAGNEQFF.